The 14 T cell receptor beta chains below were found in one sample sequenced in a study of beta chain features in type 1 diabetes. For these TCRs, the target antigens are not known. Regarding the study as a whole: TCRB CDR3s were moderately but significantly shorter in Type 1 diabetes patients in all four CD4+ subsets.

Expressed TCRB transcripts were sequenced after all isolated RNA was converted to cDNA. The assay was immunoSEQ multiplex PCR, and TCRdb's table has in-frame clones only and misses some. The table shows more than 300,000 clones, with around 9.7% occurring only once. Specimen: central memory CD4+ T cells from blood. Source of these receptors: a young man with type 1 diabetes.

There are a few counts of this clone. CDR3: CASSVYPGTDTQYF. Here the CDR3 DNA reads TGTGCCAGCAGCGTATACCCGGGCACAGATACGCAGTATTTT. The chain uses TRBV9 and TRBJ2-3, with no clear D. The CDR3 covers 14 residues. Germline CDR1 reads SGDLS; CDR2 reads YYNGEE. V lost 1 base and J 1 base, leaving 7 bases between the germline ends.

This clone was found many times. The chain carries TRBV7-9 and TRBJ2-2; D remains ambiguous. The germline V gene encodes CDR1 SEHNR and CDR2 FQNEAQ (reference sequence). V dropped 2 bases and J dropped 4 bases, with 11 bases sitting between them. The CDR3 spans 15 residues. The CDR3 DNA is TGTGCCAGCAGCTTACTCGTTCGGGCCACCGGGGAGCTGTTTTTT. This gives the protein CASSLLVRATGELFF.

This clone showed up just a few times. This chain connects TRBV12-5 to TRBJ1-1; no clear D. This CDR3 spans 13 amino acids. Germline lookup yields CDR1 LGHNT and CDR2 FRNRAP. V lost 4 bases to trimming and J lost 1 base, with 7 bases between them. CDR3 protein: CASGSRPNTEAFF. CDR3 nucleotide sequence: TGTGCTAGTGGTTCCCGACCGAACACTGAAGCTTTCTTT. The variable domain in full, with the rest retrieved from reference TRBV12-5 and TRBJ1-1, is DARVTQTPRHKVTEMGQEVTMRCQPILGHNTVFWYRQTMMQGLELLAYFRNRAPLDDSGMPKDRFSAEMPDATLATLKIQPSEPRDSAVYFCASGSRPNTEAFFGQGTRLTVV.

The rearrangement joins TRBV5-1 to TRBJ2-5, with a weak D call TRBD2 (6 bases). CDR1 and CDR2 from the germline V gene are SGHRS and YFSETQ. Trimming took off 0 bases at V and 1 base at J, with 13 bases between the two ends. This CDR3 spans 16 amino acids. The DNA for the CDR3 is TGCGCCAGCAGCTTGGCCTTGGGACTCTTCCAAGAGACCCAGTACTTC. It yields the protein CASSLALGLFQETQYF.

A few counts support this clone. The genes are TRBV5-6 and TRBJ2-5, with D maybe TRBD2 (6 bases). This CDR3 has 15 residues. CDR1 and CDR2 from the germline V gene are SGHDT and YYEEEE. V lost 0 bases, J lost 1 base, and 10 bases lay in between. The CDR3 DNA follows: TGTGCCAGCAGCTTGGTCGGGGGAACCCAAGAGACCCAGTACTTC. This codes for CASSLVGGTQETQYF.

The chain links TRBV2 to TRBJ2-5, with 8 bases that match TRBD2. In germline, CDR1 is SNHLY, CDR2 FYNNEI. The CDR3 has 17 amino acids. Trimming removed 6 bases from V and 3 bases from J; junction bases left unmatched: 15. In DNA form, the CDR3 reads TGTGCCAGCAGCCCCTCCGTTGGCGGGGGGCATAAAGAGACCCAGTACTTC. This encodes CASSPSVGGGHKETQYF.

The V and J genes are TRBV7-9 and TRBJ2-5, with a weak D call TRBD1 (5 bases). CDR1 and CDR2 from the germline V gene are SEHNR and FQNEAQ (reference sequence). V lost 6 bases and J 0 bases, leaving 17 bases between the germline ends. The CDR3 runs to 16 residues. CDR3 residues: CASSFRSSGNQETQYF. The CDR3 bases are TGTGCCAGCAGTTTCCGATCCTCAGGGAACCAAGAGACCCAGTACTTC.

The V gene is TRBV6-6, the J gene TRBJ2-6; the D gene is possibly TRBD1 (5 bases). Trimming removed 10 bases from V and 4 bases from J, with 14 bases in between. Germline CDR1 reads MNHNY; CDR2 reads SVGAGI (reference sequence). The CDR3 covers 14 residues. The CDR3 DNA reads TGTGCCACCCCCGCAGGGTCCGGGGCCAACGTCCTGACTTTC. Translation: CATPAGSGANVLTF.

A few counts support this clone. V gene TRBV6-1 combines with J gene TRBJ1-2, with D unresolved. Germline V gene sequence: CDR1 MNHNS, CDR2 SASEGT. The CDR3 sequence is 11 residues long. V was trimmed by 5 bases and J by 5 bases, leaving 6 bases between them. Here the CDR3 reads CASSSNYGYTF. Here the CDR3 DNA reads TGTGCCAGCAGTTCGAATTATGGCTACACCTTC.

Here the CDR3 reads CASTGGRGTAYEQYF. The CDR3 bases are TGTGCCAGCACCGGCGGGCGGGGGACTGCCTACGAGCAGTACTTC. The J gene is TRBJ2-7, the V gene TRBV7-2, with 7 bases that match TRBD2. The CDR3 has 15 amino acids. J lost 2 bases, V lost 7 bases, and 11 bases had no gene match. Germline CDR1 SGHTA, CDR2 FQGNSA.

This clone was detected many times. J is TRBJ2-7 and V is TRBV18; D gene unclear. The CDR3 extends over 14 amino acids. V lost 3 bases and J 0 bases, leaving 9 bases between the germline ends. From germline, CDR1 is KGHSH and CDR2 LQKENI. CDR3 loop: CASSPVGSSYEQYF. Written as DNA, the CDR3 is TGTGCCAGCTCACCCGTAGGGTCCTCCTACGAGCAGTACTTC.

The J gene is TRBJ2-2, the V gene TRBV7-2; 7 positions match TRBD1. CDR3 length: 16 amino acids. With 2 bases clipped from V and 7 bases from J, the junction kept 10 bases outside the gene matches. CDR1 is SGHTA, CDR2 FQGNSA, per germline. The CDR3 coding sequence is TGTGCCAGCAGCTTAATAGTGACAGGGATCATCGGGGAGCTGTTTTTT. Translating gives CASSLIVTGIIGELFF. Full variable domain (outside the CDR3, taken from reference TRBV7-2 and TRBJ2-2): GAGVSQSPSNKVTEKGKDVELRCDPISGHTALYWYRQSLGQGLEFLIYFQGNSAPDKSGLPSDRFSAERTGGSVSTLTIQRTQQEDSAVYLCASSLIVTGIIGELFFGEGSRLTVL.

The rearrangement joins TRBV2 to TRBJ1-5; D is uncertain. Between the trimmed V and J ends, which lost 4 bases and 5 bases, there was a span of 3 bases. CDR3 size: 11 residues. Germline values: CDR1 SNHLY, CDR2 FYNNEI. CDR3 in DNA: TGTGCCAGCAGTGCAGATCAGCCCCAGCATTTT. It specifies CASSADQPQHF.

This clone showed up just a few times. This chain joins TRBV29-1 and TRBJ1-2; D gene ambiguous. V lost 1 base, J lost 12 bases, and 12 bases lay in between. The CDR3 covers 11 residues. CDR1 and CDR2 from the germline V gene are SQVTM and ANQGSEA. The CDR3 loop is CSVEVAGRHTF. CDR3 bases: TGCAGCGTTGAAGTTGCCGGGCGGCACACCTTC.